This TCR beta chain was documented in a study of cytomegalovirus exposure and HLA in healthy donors. Details on this clone: Its antigen is unidentified.

Overall study findings and caveats: HLA alleles were associated with around 17,000 TCR beta sequences in a later analysis at 0.05 false discovery rate. Later analysis demonstrated an association between a missense DCLRE1C variant and TCR beta V- and J-gene trimming. The study designated fewer than 200 TCR beta chains cytomegalovirus-associated. For most subjects, TCR beta sequences were reported to predict HLA-A and HLA-B alleles with accuracy.

This PCR relied on a set of 60 Vbeta primers and 13 Jbeta primers. Some clones are missing from TCRdb's copy, which holds only in-frame ones; the method was immunoSEQ multiplex PCR. The sample records under 150,000 clones, roughly 63% being singletons. The CDR3 is 17 residues long. Germline V gives CDR1 SEHNR, CDR2 FQNEAQ (reference sequence). V shed 3 bases, J shed 0 bases, and the junction held 10 bases outside the gene matches. This sequence originates from a middle-aged man in good health and CMV-seropositive. Material: PBMCs. This chain connects TRBV7-9 to TRBJ2-5, with 7 positions matching TRBD2. This CDR3 reads CASSFFSQRGDQETQYF. CDR3 nucleotides: TGTGCCAGCAGCTTTTTCTCGCAACGGGGGGACCAAGAGACCCAGTACTTC.